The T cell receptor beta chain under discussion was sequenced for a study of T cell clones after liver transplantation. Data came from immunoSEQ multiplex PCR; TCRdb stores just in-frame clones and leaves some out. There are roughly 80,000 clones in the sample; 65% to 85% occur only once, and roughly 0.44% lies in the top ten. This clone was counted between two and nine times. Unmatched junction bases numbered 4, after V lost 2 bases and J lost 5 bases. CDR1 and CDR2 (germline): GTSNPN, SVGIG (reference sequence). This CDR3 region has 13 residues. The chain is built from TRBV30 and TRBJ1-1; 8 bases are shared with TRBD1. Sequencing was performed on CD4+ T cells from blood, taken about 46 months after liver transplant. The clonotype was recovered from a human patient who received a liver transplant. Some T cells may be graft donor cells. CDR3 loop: CAWSQRTGTEAFF. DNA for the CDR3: TGTGCCTGGAGTCAGAGGACAGGGACTGAAGCTTTCTTT.